This T cell receptor (beta chain) was recorded in a study of blood T cell repertoires in COVID-19. Study-wide background: Researchers got acute and convalescent COVID-19 samples from the United States, Italy and Spain. Sources were T cells, B-cell-depleted T cells, or PBMCs; the material itself was cDNA or gDNA.

How the authors handled the data: Reference gene primer amplification gave estimated nucleated cell counts. Clones were read by immunoSEQ multiplex PCR, and TCRdb kept only the in-frame ones, dropping some. Clone size and the V and J calls come from that table; the DNA yielded D and trimming. The sample carries roughly 380,000 clones, over 75% recorded once. Seattle patient enrollment occurred during active infection, with longitudinal follow-up thereafter. The V and J ends lost 3 bases and 7 bases respectively, with 10 bases between them. Germline lookup yields CDR1 SGHRS and CDR2 YFSETQ. The CDR3 has 12 residues.

The rearrangement uses TRBV5-1 and TRBJ2-5, with a tentative D call TRBD2 (5 bases). The clonotype comes from a middle-aged woman with COVID-19, enrolled during active disease. Source material: peripheral blood. The CDR3 DNA follows: TGCGCCAGCAGCTGGAGGCGAGGGACCCAGTACTTC. Translated: CASSWRRGTQYF.